A single sample gave rise to the 9 T cell receptor beta chains below, sequenced in a study of CD4 T cells in relation to SARS-CoV-2 and coronaviruses. These receptors lack a known antigen. Profiling relied on immunoSEQ multiplex PCR, and the TCRdb table lists in-frame clones only, not all of them. The sample has over 25,000 clones; roughly 80% are singletons. CD4+ T cells from unexposed donors were obtained before the COVID-19 pandemic (2011-2018). The cells were cultured for under twelve days before CD4+ T cells were isolated. Source material: CD4+ T cells from PBMCs, cultured in vitro. All receptors come from a human donor in good health.

This rearrangement joins TRBV18 to TRBJ1-1, with TRBD1 matching 7 bases. The J segment lost 7 bases and the V segment lost 1 base, leaving 3 bases of the junction unmatched. CDR1 is KGHSH and CDR2 is LQKENI in the germline V gene. This CDR3 spans 13 amino acids. CDR3 in amino acids: CASSPQGAVEAFF. The CDR3 DNA is TGTGCCAGCTCACCACAGGGGGCGGTTGAAGCTTTCTTT. The full variable domain, with the rest looked up from reference TRBV18 and TRBJ1-1, is NAGVMQNPRHLVRRRGQEARLRCSPMKGHSHVYWYRQLPEEGLKFMVYLQKENIIDESGMPKERFSAEFPKEGPSILRIQQVVRGDSAAYFCASSPQGAVEAFFGQGTRLTVV.

The rearrangement links TRBV5-1 to TRBJ2-5; 8 bases match TRBD2. The CDR3 has 15 residues. CDR1 SGHRS and CDR2 YFSETQ come from the germline V gene. The V and J ends lost 3 bases and 5 bases, in that order; junction bases with no gene match: 9. CDR3 sequence reads: CASSYLPGGAETQYF. CDR3 coding DNA: TGCGCCAGCAGCTACCTCCCCGGGGGGGCTGAGACCCAGTACTTC.

The chain recombines TRBV9 with TRBJ2-1; 8 bases line up with TRBD1. Unmatched junction bases numbered 10, after V lost 5 bases and J lost 6 bases. CDR3 size: 15 residues. Germline V gene data show CDR1 as SGDLS and CDR2 as YYNGEE. The CDR3 coding sequence is TGTGCCAGCAGTCCCTCCCAGGGGGCCTTCAATGAGCAGTTCTTC. Its translation: CASSPSQGAFNEQFF. Combining the CDR3 with reference TRBV9 and TRBJ2-1 gives the whole variable domain DSGVTQTPKHLITATGQRVTLRCSPRSGDLSVYWYQQSLDQGLQFLIQYYNGEERAKGNILERFSAQQFPDLHSELNLSSLELGDSALYFCASSPSQGAFNEQFFGPGTRLTVL.

The V and J genes are TRBV21-1 and TRBJ1-1; the DNA was not used to check the table's D call, TRBD1. TRBV21-1 counts as a pseudogene. The CDR3 consists of 13 residues. For the CDR3, the DNA is TGTGCCAGCACCAGGGGCAGGGCTCGGGAAGCTTTCTTT. Translation: CASTRGRAREAFF.

CDR3 sequence: CASSVGEWQHGYTF. CDR3 bases: TGTGCCAGCAGCGTAGGTGAATGGCAGCATGGCTACACCTTC. V gene TRBV9 combines with J gene TRBJ1-2; D uncertain. CDR1 SGDLS and CDR2 YYNGEE come from the germline V gene. CDR3 size: 14 residues. V was clipped by 0 bases and J by 6 bases, with 12 bases between them.

The rearrangement joins TRBV18 to TRBJ2-7, with a possible D match to TRBD1 (6 bases). V was cut by 2 bases and J by 1 base, with 9 bases left in between. CDR3 length: 14 amino acids. Germline-derived CDR1 and CDR2 are KGHSH and LQKENI. CDR3 in DNA: TGTGCCAGCTCACCATCAGGGGAGTCCTACGAGCAGTACTTC. Its protein is CASSPSGESYEQYF.

This rearrangement joins TRBV6-1 to TRBJ2-3; weak D call: TRBD2 (6 bases). This CDR3 region has 15 residues. The germline CDR1 and CDR2 sequences are MNHNS and SASEGT. Trimming shortened V by 1 base and J by 0 bases, and 8 bases separated the two germline ends. For the CDR3, the DNA is TGTGCCAGCAGTGAAGGCGGGAAGAGCACAGATACGCAGTATTTT. It specifies CASSEGGKSTDTQYF.

This sequence joins TRBV12-5 and TRBJ2-7, with 7 bases aligning to TRBD1. V gave up 4 bases and J gave up 7 bases; unmatched junction bases: 10. The germline gives CDR1 LGHNT, CDR2 FRNRAP. The CDR3 contains 14 residues. DNA for the CDR3: TGTGCTAGTGGTTCCGGACAGGAATCCGGTGAGCAGTACTTC. Amino acid sequence: CASGSGQESGEQYF.

This chain joins TRBV7-2 and TRBJ2-7, with 8 positions matching TRBD1. Trimming cost V 5 bases and J 6 bases; bases outside gene matches: 12. From germline, CDR1 is SGHTA and CDR2 FQGNSA. The CDR3 has 15 amino acids. Here the CDR3 DNA reads TGTGCCAGCAGCCTACGGGAGCAGGGGGCCCGCGAGCAGTACTTC. It specifies CASSLREQGAREQYF.